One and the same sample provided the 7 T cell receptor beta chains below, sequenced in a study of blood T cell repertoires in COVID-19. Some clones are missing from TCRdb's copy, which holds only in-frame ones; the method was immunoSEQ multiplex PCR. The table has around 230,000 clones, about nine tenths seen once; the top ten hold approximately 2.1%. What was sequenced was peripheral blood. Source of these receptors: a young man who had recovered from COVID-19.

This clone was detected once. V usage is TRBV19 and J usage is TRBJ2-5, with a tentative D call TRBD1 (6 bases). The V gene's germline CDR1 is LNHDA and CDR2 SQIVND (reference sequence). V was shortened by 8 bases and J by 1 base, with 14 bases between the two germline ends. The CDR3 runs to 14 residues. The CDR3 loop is CASGRTAIQETQYF. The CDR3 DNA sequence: TGTGCCAGTGGGCGGACAGCCATCCAAGAGACCCAGTACTTC.

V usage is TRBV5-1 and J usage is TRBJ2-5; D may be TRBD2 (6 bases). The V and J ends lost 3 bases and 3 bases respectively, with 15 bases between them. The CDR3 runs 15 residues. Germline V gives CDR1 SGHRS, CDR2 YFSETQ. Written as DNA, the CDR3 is TGCGCCAGCAGCTGGACGCGGGGTCCCAAAGAGACCCAGTACTTC. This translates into CASSWTRGPKETQYF.

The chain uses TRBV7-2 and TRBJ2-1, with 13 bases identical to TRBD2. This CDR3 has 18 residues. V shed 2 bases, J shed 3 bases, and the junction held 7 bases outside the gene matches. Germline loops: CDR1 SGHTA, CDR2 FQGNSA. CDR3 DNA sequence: TGTGCCAGCAGCTTATGGGAACTAGCGGGGGGGGACTACAATGAGCAGTTCTTC. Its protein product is CASSLWELAGGDYNEQFF.

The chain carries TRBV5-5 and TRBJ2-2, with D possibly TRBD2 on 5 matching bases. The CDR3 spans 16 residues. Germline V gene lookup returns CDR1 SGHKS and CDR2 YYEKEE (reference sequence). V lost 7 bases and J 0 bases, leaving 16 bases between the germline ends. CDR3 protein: CASQLGAVSNTGELFF. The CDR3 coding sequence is TGTGCCAGCCAATTGGGAGCGGTTTCGAACACCGGGGAGCTGTTTTTT.

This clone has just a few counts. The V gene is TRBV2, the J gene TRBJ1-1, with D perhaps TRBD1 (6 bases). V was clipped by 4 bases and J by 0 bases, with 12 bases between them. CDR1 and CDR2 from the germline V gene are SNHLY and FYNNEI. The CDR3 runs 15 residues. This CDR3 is CASSVQGIMNTEAFF. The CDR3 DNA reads TGTGCCAGCAGTGTTCAGGGGATTATGAACACTGAAGCTTTCTTT.

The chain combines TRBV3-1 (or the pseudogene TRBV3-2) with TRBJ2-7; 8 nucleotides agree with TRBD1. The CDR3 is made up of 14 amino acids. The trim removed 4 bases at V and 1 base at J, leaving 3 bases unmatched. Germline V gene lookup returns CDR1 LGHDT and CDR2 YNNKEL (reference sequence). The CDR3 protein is CASSPRTGSYEQYF. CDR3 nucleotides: TGTGCCAGCAGCCCAAGGACAGGGTCCTACGAGCAGTACTTC.

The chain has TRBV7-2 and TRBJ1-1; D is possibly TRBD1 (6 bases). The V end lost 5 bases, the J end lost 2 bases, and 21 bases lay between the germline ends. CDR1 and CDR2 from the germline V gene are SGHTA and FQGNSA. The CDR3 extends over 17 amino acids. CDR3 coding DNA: TGTGCCAGCAGCCCCCAGAGGGGGGGAGGTGGAAACACTGAAGCTTTCTTT. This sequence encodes CASSPQRGGGGNTEAFF.